The present entry profiles one T cell receptor (beta chain) with its context. As yet, its antigen is unknown. These data originate in a study of T cell repertoires in cytomegalovirus infection. TCRdb fed the reads into MiXCR, producing one record per CDR3 protein. The table records over 250,000 distinct CDR3 sequences, roughly a fifth of them present only once. CDR1 is LNHNV, CDR2 YYDKDF, per germline (reference sequence). This CDR3 comprises 16 residues. V lost 3 bases to trimming and J lost 6 bases; unmatched junction nucleotides: 8. The receptor's source is a human donor in good health (CMV status not recorded). Some clones in this sample may be carry-over from other donors' samples. The starting material was cultured PBMCs, obtained from culture after CMV antigen stimulation. The rearrangement links TRBV15 to TRBJ1-5; TRBD1 matches at 10 bases. This CDR3 reads CATSSTDRGSGQPQHF. The CDR3 DNA reads TGTGCCACCAGCAGCACGGACAGGGGGTCCGGTCAGCCCCAGCATTTT.